The 17 T cell receptor beta chains reported below all come from one sample, sequenced in a study of T cells in Graves' hyperthyroidism and ophthalmopathy. The source material, RNA transcripts, was used to amplify TCR beta CDR3 regions. First-round RT-PCR with HTBI primers amplified the TCR CDR3 region. One entry per CDR3 protein, called by TCRdb with MiXCR from the multiplex PCR reads. The data show hundreds of thousands of distinct CDR3 sequences, less than 45% seen once. Sequencing was performed on peripheral blood or thyroid tissue (not recorded which). These receptors came from an adult man with Graves' disease, either hyperthyroidism or ophthalmopathy (not recorded which).

In its sample, this clonotype was seen many times. The gene calls are TRBV12-3 or TRBV12-4 and TRBJ1-5; D not certain. The CDR3 spans 15 residues. The V gene lost 6 bases and the J gene lost 0 bases, with 12 bases spanning the gap. Here the CDR3 DNA reads TGTGCCAGCAGCCCGGACGGATATAGCAATCAGCCCCAGCATTTT. Its translation: CASSPDGYSNQPQHF.

The table lists this clonotype with many counts. The chain carries TRBV12-3 or TRBV12-4 and TRBJ2-5; no reliable D call. The CDR3 spans 13 residues. Trimming shortened V by 6 bases and J by 0 bases, and 8 bases separated the two germline ends. The CDR3 DNA is TGTGCCAGCAGCTCGACAAACCAAGAGACCCAGTACTTC. It encodes CASSSTNQETQYF.

CDR3 coding DNA: TGCGGTGGGGACACTAATTCACCCCTCCACTTT. Translated: CGGDTNSPLHF. The chain carries TRBV29-1 and TRBJ1-6; D perhaps matches TRBD1 (6 bases). The CDR3 is 11 amino acids. Germline CDR1 is SQVTM and CDR2 is ANQGSEA.

This clonotype was recorded many times. In DNA form, the CDR3 reads TGTGCCAGCAGTTCCGACACCTACTATGGCTACACCTTC. This codes for CASSSDTYYGYTF. V and J are TRBV12-3 or TRBV12-4 and TRBJ1-2; D not resolved. The CDR3 has 13 amino acids. The V end lost 4 bases, the J end lost 3 bases, and 9 bases lay between the germline ends.

The rearrangement joins TRBV29-1 to TRBJ1-2, with a possible D match to TRBD1 (5 bases). Germline V gene data show CDR1 as SQVTM and CDR2 as ANQGSEA. V lost 7 bases, J lost 2 bases, and 14 bases lay in between. The CDR3 length is 13 residues. The CDR3 protein is CSDHLTGNYGYTF. CDR3 nucleotide sequence: TGCAGCGACCACCTAACAGGAAACTATGGCTACACCTTC. The full variable domain, in which reference TRBV29-1 and TRBJ1-2 provide the parts outside the CDR3, is SAVISQKPSRDICQRGTSLTIQCQVDSQVTMMFWYRQQPGQSLTLIATANQGSEATYESGFVIDKFPISRPNLTFSTLTVSNMSPEDSSIYLCSDHLTGNYGYTFGSGTRLTVV.

The DNA for the CDR3 is TGTGCCACCAGCAGCCAAGAGACCCCTCCCCCTGGACAGGGGACTATGAACACTGAAGCTTTCTTT. Translating gives CATSSQETPPPGQGTMNTEAFF. The V and J genes are TRBV15 and TRBJ1-1, with 9 bases that match TRBD1. The length of the CDR3 is 22 residues. The V gene end was trimmed by 3 bases and the J gene end by 0 bases; junction bases not matched to a gene: 23. Germline loops: CDR1 LNHNV, CDR2 YYDKDF (reference sequence).

This clonotype was picked up one time. The junction departs from germline at one end; a sequencing error may be responsible. V and J are TRBV6-5 and TRBJ2-2, with D perhaps TRBD1 or TRBD2 (5 bases each). This CDR3 contains 15 residues. Per the germline V gene, CDR1 is MNHEY and CDR2 is SVGAGI. The CDR3 DNA follows: TGTGCCATCAGTTACGGGGCAGCAAGGACCGGGGAGCTGTTTTTT. Translated: CAISYGAARTGELFF.

Notes on this clonotype: A much larger clone differs from this one at a single base, so this may be a read error. This rearrangement joins TRBV7-9 to TRBJ2-5, with no clear D. The CDR3 runs to 12 residues. V lost 4 bases and J lost 7, with 10 bases in between. Germline V lookup: CDR1 SEHNR, CDR2 FQNEAQ (reference sequence). Here the CDR3 reads CASSSPLGTQYF. The CDR3 DNA is TGTGCCAGCAGCTCACCCCTGGGGACCCAGTACTTC.

This clonotype turned up a few times. The genes are TRBV20-1 and TRBJ1-2; a weak D match, TRBD1 (6 bases). The germline CDR1 and CDR2 sequences are DFQATT and SNEGSKA (reference sequence). CDR3 length: 14 amino acids. The V and J ends lost 3 bases and 5 bases respectively, with 16 bases between them. Here the CDR3 reads CSAREDSTTYGYTF. The CDR3 DNA sequence: TGCAGTGCTAGGGAGGACAGTACGACTTATGGCTACACCTTC.

Comments on this clonotype: It may be a read error: a sequence one base away is much more abundant. This chain links TRBV7-9 with TRBJ2-7, with TRBD1 matching 9 bases. Germline CDR1 and CDR2: SEHNR and FQNEAQ (reference sequence). The V gene end was trimmed by 3 bases and the J gene end by 6 bases; junction bases not matched to a gene: 3. The CDR3 is 13 amino acids. CDR3 sequence (DNA): TGTGCCAGCAGCTTTACAGGGGGCTCCGAGCAGTACTTC. This sequence encodes CASSFTGGSEQYF.

This clonotype occurred many times. The gene calls are TRBV13 and TRBJ1-2; D call uncertain. Germline CDR1 PRHDT, CDR2 FYEKMQ (reference sequence). The CDR3 spans 14 residues. Trimming removed 0 bases from V and 0 bases from J, with 5 bases in between. The CDR3 nucleotides read TGTGCCAGCAGCTTAGGGAGAACTAACTATGGCTACACCTTC. This encodes CASSLGRTNYGYTF. Looking up the rest from reference TRBV13 and TRBJ1-2 gives the full variable domain: AAGVIQSPRHLIKEKRETATLKCYPIPRHDTVYWYQQGPGQDPQFLISFYEKMQSDKGSIPDRFSAQQFSDYHSELNMSSLELGDSALYFCASSLGRTNYGYTFGSGTRLTVV.

V and J are TRBV7-9 and TRBJ1-2; D may be TRBD1 (6 bases). Per the germline V gene, CDR1 is SEHNR and CDR2 is FQNEAQ (reference sequence). Trimming cost V 3 bases and J 8 bases, with 19 bases left between them. There are 15 residues in the CDR3. The CDR3 region has the DNA TGTGCCAGCAGCTTTGCAGGGGTTGAAGGTTCAGGCTACACCTTC. Amino acid sequence: CASSFAGVEGSGYTF.

Only a few counts were recorded for this clonotype. The chain carries TRBV2 and TRBJ2-2, with D perhaps TRBD2 (5 bases). CDR3 length: 15 amino acids. V shed 5 bases and J shed 4 bases, with 14 bases lying between them. CDR1 is SNHLY and CDR2 is FYNNEI in the germline V gene. The CDR3: CASSKGGLGTGELFF. The CDR3 DNA is TGTGCCAGCAGTAAGGGCGGGCTCGGCACCGGGGAGCTGTTTTTT.

The chain joins TRBV29-1 to TRBJ1-4, with 9 bases fitting TRBD1. Trimming cost V 4 bases and J 4 bases; bases outside gene matches: 10. This CDR3 region has 16 residues. Germline V gene sequence: CDR1 SQVTM, CDR2 ANQGSEA. CDR3 region: CSVGGTGTRNNEKLFF. The DNA of the CDR3 is TGCAGCGTTGGGGGGACAGGGACGCGGAATAATGAAAAACTGTTTTTT.

The rearrangement joins TRBV7-2 to TRBJ2-5, with D maybe TRBD2 (6 bases). This CDR3 contains 15 residues. V was clipped by 7 bases and J by 9 bases, with 24 bases between them. Germline-derived CDR1 and CDR2 are SGHTA and FQGNSA. For the CDR3, the DNA is TGTGCCAGCACCCTAGACCCTGCGGGGATAGTGCCCCAGTACTTC. Translated: CASTLDPAGIVPQYF.

The rearrangement uses TRBV20-1 and TRBJ1-5; no clear D gene. The CDR3 is made up of 14 amino acids. CDR1 is DFQATT and CDR2 is SNEGSKA in the germline V gene (reference sequence). Trimming shortened V by 0 bases and J by 3 bases, and 9 bases separated the two germline ends. In DNA, the CDR3 is TGCAGTGCTAGAGATCCCGGATCCAATCAGCCCCAGCATTTT. Protein: CSARDPGSNQPQHF.

The sample holds a few counts of this clonotype. The chain carries TRBV2 and TRBJ1-1, with D possibly being TRBD1 (6 bases). Germline V CDR1 and CDR2: SNHLY, FYNNEI. There are 17 residues in the CDR3. The V gene lost 5 bases and the J gene lost 0 bases, with 19 bases spanning the gap. The CDR3 loop is CASSPDGTLFMNTEAFF. In DNA form, the CDR3 reads TGTGCCAGCAGTCCTGACGGGACACTCTTCATGAACACTGAAGCTTTCTTT.